This section outlines one T cell receptor beta chain sequence together with its context. The CDR3 extends over 14 amino acids. CDR1 and CDR2 (germline): MDHEN, SYDVKM. With V trimmed by 4 bases and J by 4 bases, 6 bases remained unmatched. The sample belongs to a study of blood T cell repertoires in COVID-19. Generated by immunoSEQ multiplex PCR, the TCRdb table keeps only in-frame clones and is missing some. This table holds about 98,000 clones, about 90% found once. The origin of this receptor is a man aged 18-30 years with acute or convalescent COVID-19. The chain has TRBV28 and TRBJ1-2; 7 bases map to TRBD1. Sequenced sample: peripheral blood. CDR3 nucleotide sequence: TGTGCCAGCAGTTCCACCGGGACAGCCTATGGCTACACCTTC. Translation gives CASSSTGTAYGYTF.